The clone carrying this T cell receptor beta chain was seen only a few times. Its antigen is not identified. This entry belongs to a study of blood T cells in healthy people across ages. Germline CDR1 MGHDK, CDR2 SYGVNS. The CDR3 is 16 amino acids. V lost 4 bases, J lost 7 bases, and 10 bases stayed unmatched. Combining a sample-barcoded 5' primer with a J-beta primer mix, a second PCR ran for 7 to 11 cycles. Each cDNA molecule was tagged by a template-switch adaptor with 12 random nucleotides. TCRdb re-called the 5' RACE reads with MiXCR, one entry per CDR3 protein. Of hundreds of thousands of distinct CDR3 sequences in the sample, about 36% were seen once. Points from the study as a whole: The fall in TCR beta diversity per million T cells was roughly linear with age. No one knew whether donors had CMV, which possibly confounded expanded clonotype changes.

The chain is built from TRBV25-1 and TRBJ2-1, with TRBD2 matching 10 bases. This receptor was identified in a young man in good health. The material sequenced was blood. Here the CDR3 DNA reads TGTGCCAGCAGTGCCCCCGGGCTAGCGGGGGCGAATGAGCAGTTCTTC. This gives the protein CASSAPGLAGANEQFF.